Given below is one TCR beta chain in context. Its antigen is not known. These data belong to a study of a mutant IDH1 vaccine in newly diagnosed glioma. This CDR3 contains 14 residues. V shed 2 bases and J shed 0 bases, with 7 bases lying between them. Per the germline V gene, CDR1 is KGHSH and CDR2 is LQKENI. Stated time point: week 5, during vaccination. Doses comprised 300 ug of mutant IDH1 20-mer peptide each, plus topical imiquimod. Generated by immunoSEQ multiplex PCR, the TCRdb table keeps only in-frame clones and is missing some. The sample has approximately 50,000 clones, about 77% seen once. This chain uses TRBV18 with TRBJ1-1, with no clear D. This sample comprised PBMCs, obtained from a glioma patient whose treatment included an IDH1 peptide vaccine. The receptor comes from a man aged 50 or older with glioma. In DNA form, the CDR3 reads TGTGCCAGCTCACCAGTAAGCCTGAACACTGAAGCTTTCTTT. It translates to CASSPVSLNTEAFF.